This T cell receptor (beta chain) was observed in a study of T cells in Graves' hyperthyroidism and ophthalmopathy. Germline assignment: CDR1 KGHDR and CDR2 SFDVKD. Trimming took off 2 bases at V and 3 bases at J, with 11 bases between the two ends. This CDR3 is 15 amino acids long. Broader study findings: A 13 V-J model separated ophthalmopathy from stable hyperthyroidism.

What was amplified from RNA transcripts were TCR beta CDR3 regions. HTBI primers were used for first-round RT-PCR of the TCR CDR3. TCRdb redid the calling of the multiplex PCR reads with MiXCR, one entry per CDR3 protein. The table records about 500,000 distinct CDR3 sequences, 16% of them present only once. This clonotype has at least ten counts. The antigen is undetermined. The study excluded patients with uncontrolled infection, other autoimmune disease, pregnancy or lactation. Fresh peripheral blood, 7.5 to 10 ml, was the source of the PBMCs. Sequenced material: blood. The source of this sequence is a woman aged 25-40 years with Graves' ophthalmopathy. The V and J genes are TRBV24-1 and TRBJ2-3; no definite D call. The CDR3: CATSDSAGPTDTQYF. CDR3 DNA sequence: TGTGCCACCAGTGATTCCGCAGGACCGACAGATACGCAGTATTTT.